Listed below are T cell receptor beta chains from one sample, sequenced in a study of blood T cells in healthy people across ages. Via MiXCR, TCRdb re-called the 5' RACE reads, giving one row per CDR3 protein. In the table there are roughly 1.5 million distinct CDR3 sequences, roughly 43% of which are singletons. The sample comprised blood. The receptors shown here come from a woman aged 18-29 years in good health. Both conserved end residues are part of each CDR3. Each record gives: V gene, CDR3 length, clone size, J gene, D gene, CDR3 DNA, CDR3 protein. A D gene is named only where the DNA matches it firmly. Size is stated for part of the rows, as once, few or many counts, or as a class when the clone is expanded.

>TRBV12-3/TRBV12-4|13|few|TRBJ1-5|-
TGTGCCAGCAGTTTAACTTGGGCCCAGCCCCAGCATTTT
CASSLTWAQPQHF
>TRBV5-1|18|-|TRBJ2-3|-
TGCGCCAGCAGCTTAGGAGGACGCATCGTCCTTAGCACAGATATGCAGTATTTT
CASSLGGRIVLSTDMQYF
>TRBV21-1|13|-|TRBJ1-2|-
TGTGCCAGCAGCAACACAGGGCCGCCTGGCTACACCTTC
CASSNTGPPGYTF
>TRBV7-3|13|few|TRBJ1-6|-
TGTGCCAGCAGTATCAGTGGGAATTCACCCCTCCACTTT
CASSISGNSPLHF
>TRBV5-1|14|many|TRBJ2-3|TRBD2
TGCGCCAGCAGCTTGGGGACTAGTCCAGATACGCAGTATTTT
CASSLGTSPDTQYF
>TRBV7-9|14|once|TRBJ2-3|-
TGTGCCAGCAGCTTAGGCCGGGAGCCAGCTACGCAGTATTTT
CASSLGREPATQYF
>TRBV12-3/TRBV12-4|11|many|TRBJ1-2|-
TGTGCCAGCGGGGGAAACTATGGCTACACCTTC
CASGGNYGYTF
>TRBV15|14|-|TRBJ2-7|-
TGTGCCACCAGCAGAGAGATGTCAACCTACGAGCAGTACTTC
CATSREMSTYEQYF
>TRBV29-1|12|few|TRBJ1-1|-
TGCAGCGTCGCGGGCCGGAACACTGAAGCTTTCTTT
CSVAGRNTEAFF
>TRBV11-2|17|-|TRBJ2-1|TRBD2
TGTGCCAGCAGCTCCCAGACTAGCATTGGCTCCTACAATGAGCAGTTCTTC
CASSSQTSIGSYNEQFF
>TRBV7-9|14|-|TRBJ2-5|TRBD1
TGTGCCAACAGCAAATTACAGGGGGCGTCTGAGCAGTACTTC
CANSKLQGASEQYF
>TRBV29-1|18|-|TRBJ2-1|TRBD1
TGCAGCGTTGAAGTACGGGACAGAAGAACCTTTTACTTGGGTGAGCAGTTCTTC
CSVEVRDRRTFYLGEQFF
>TRBV5-1|16|few|TRBJ1-6|-
TGCGCCAGCAGCTTGTTTTCGAGCTCCTATAATTCACCCCTCCACTTT
CASSLFSSSYNSPLHF